Presented here are 10 T cell receptor beta chains from one specimen sequenced in a study of T-cell memory formation after mild COVID-19. TCRdb processed the 5' RACE reads anew with MiXCR; each CDR3 protein has one entry. Among some 600,000 distinct CDR3 sequences listed, roughly 17% were seen once. The material sequenced was PBMCs or a T cell subset sorted from them (not recorded which). These receptors were taken from an adult woman who had mild COVID-19 (a few samples of this study predate the infection). Cell type and time point are not known.

This clonotype was recorded at least ten times. This rearrangement joins TRBV7-2 to TRBJ2-5; D uncertain. V lost 0 bases and J 4 bases, leaving 9 bases between the germline ends. The CDR3 extends over 14 amino acids. Germline V gives CDR1 SGHTA, CDR2 FQGNSA. The CDR3 protein is CASSLAGARETQYF. Written as DNA, the CDR3 is TGTGCCAGCAGCTTAGCCGGCGCGCGAGAGACCCAGTACTTC.

The V gene is TRBV30, the J gene TRBJ2-3; 9 bases are shared with TRBD2. This CDR3 contains 14 residues. Per the germline V gene, CDR1 is GTSNPN and CDR2 is SVGIG (reference sequence). With V trimmed by 1 base and J by 4 bases, 3 bases remained unmatched. The CDR3 sequence is CAWSGGLAADTQYF. CDR3 DNA: TGTGCCTGGAGTGGGGGACTAGCAGCAGATACGCAGTATTTT. Complete variable domain (other parts from reference TRBV30 and TRBJ2-3): SQTIHQWPATLVQPVGSPLSLECTVEGTSNPNLYWYRQAAGRGLQLLFYSVGIGQISSEVPQNLSASRPQDRQFILSSKKLLLSDSGFYLCAWSGGLAADTQYFGPGTRLTVL.

This clonotype was detected only a few times. The genes are TRBV6-2 or TRBV6-3 and TRBJ2-7, with 12 bases aligning to TRBD2. The germline V gene encodes CDR1 MNHEY and CDR2 SVGEGT. The ends lost 5 bases at V and 0 bases at J; junction bases unmatched: 5. The CDR3 is 16 residues long. The CDR3 loop reads CASSKTSGRSSYEQYF. The CDR3 nucleotides are TGTGCCAGCAGTAAAACTAGCGGGAGGAGCTCCTACGAGCAGTACTTC.

J is TRBJ1-5 and V is TRBV2, with TRBD1 identical over 12 bases. J gave up 9 bases and V 4 bases, and 7 bases lay outside the gene matches. Germline-derived CDR1 and CDR2 are SNHLY and FYNNEI. The CDR3 is made up of 15 amino acids. Here the CDR3 DNA reads TGTGCCAGCAGTGGGGGACAGGGGGCGCGACCGCCCCAGCATTTT. Translating it yields CASSGGQGARPPQHF.

This clonotype was detected many times. The V gene is TRBV6-6, the J gene TRBJ2-1; 7 bases match TRBD1. After removal of 7 bases from V and 3 bases from J, the junction contained 9 bases not matched to a gene. CDR3 length: 15 amino acids. Germline CDR1 reads MNHNY; CDR2 reads SVGAGI (reference sequence). The chain's CDR3 is CASIQTGAGYNEQFF. The CDR3 bases are TGTGCCAGCATCCAAACAGGGGCCGGCTACAATGAGCAGTTCTTC.

This clonotype was counted a few times. The rearrangement links TRBV12-3 or TRBV12-4 to TRBJ2-3; D perhaps matches TRBD1 (5 bases). V was shortened by 5 bases and J by 0 bases, with 12 bases between the two germline ends. The CDR3 is 15 residues long. The CDR3: CASSPQGRSTDTQYF. The CDR3 DNA is TGTGCCAGCAGTCCCCAGGGTCGAAGCACAGATACGCAGTATTTT.

The V gene is TRBV4-3, the J gene TRBJ2-1, with TRBD2 matching over 11 bases. The CDR3 has 16 amino acids. The germline gives CDR1 LGHNA, CDR2 YSLEER. With 3 bases clipped from V and 6 bases from J, the junction kept 7 bases outside the gene matches. The CDR3 DNA sequence: TGCGCCAGCAGCCAGGGCACTAGCGGGAGTGTCAATGAGCAGTTCTTC. Translated, it gives CASSQGTSGSVNEQFF.

This clonotype was seen only a few times. The chain links TRBV7-3 to TRBJ2-3; TRBD2 aligns across 11 bases. The V gene's germline CDR1 is SGHTA and CDR2 FQGTGA. V dropped 8 bases and J dropped 5; count of bases not matched to a gene: 9. The CDR3 length is 15 residues. This CDR3 is CASGSSGGPVDTQYF. CDR3 nucleotides: TGTGCCAGCGGATCTAGCGGGGGGCCAGTAGATACGCAGTATTTT.

This clonotype was seen a handful of times. This chain connects TRBV24-1 to TRBJ1-5, with a tentative D call TRBD1 (5 bases). V was clipped by 3 bases and J by 6 bases, with 8 bases between them. Germline V gives CDR1 KGHDR, CDR2 SFDVKD. This CDR3 is built from 13 residues. The CDR3 sequence: CATSDGTGQPQHF. In DNA, the CDR3 is TGTGCCACCAGTGATGGCACAGGTCAGCCCCAGCATTTT.

This clonotype turned up a few times. The chain employs TRBV7-2 and TRBJ2-7; D may be TRBD2 (5 bases). Germline V gives CDR1 SGHTA, CDR2 FQGNSA. CDR3 size: 13 residues. V lost 5 bases to trimming and J lost 4 bases, with 12 bases between them. CDR3 sequence (DNA): TGTGCCAGCAGCCACGACTACGGATACGAGCAGTACTTC. Its translation is CASSHDYGYEQYF.